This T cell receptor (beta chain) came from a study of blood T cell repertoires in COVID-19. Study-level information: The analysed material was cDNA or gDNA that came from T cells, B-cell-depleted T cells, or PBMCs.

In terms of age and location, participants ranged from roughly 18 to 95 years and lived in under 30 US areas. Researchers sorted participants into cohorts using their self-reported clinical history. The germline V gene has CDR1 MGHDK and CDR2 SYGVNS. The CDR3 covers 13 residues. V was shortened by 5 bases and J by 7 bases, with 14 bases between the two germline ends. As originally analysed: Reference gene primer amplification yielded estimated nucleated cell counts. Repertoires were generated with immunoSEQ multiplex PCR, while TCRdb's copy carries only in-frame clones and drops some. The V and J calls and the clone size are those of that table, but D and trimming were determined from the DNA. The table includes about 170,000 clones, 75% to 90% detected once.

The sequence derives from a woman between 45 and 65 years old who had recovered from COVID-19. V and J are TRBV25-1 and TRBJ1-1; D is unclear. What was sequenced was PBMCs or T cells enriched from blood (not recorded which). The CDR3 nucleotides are TGTGCCAGCAGTAGACAAACCCCTATTGAAGCTTTCTTT. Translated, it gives CASSRQTPIEAFF.